A single sample gave rise to the 5 T cell receptor beta chains below, sequenced in a study of post-analysis software for immune sequencing data. These receptors have no known antigen. Study-wide results and caveats: Relative to controls, patients had about five TRBV segments at higher frequency, with TRBV5-6, TRBV5-1 and TRBV20-1 among these.

Unique molecular identifiers were built into the TCR beta cDNA libraries. From the PCR reads, TCRdb called clonotypes with MiXCR, one entry per CDR3 protein. The repertoire holds about 540,000 distinct CDR3 sequences, with approximately 31% as singletons. Material for sequencing was blood. The source of these receptors is a girl under 18 with multiple sclerosis.

This chain's CDR3 is CASSTLTGLSYLEQYF. For the CDR3, the DNA is TGTGCCAGCAGCACTCTGACAGGTCTGAGTTATTTGGAGCAGTACTTC. This sequence joins TRBV7-9 and TRBJ2-7; a weak D match, TRBD1 (6 bases). Germline assignment: CDR1 SEHNR and CDR2 FQNEAQ (reference sequence). V dropped 5 bases and J dropped 7 bases, with 24 bases sitting between them. The CDR3 loop spans 16 amino acids.

This clonotype was counted at least ten times. The CDR3 region is CASSLVRGDFKQYF. CDR3 nucleotides: TGTGCCAGCAGCTTAGTGCGGGGGGACTTCAAGCAGTACTTC. The rearrangement links TRBV11-2 to TRBJ2-7, with TRBD2 matching 8 bases. This CDR3 region has 14 residues. The germline V gene encodes CDR1 SGHAT and CDR2 FQNNGV. The junction had 7 bases not matched to a gene; V was cut back by 1 base and J by 8 bases.

About this clonotype: A junction end diverges from the germline sequence, so it may reflect a read error. The chain links TRBV19 to TRBJ2-1, with a possible D match to TRBD2 (6 bases). This CDR3 spans 14 amino acids. Per the germline V gene, CDR1 is LNHDA and CDR2 is SQIVND (reference sequence). The CDR3 loop reads CATLNRDSFNEQFF. The CDR3 bases are TGTGCCACCCTGAACCGGGACTCCTTCAATGAGCAGTTCTTC. Supplemented by reference TRBV19 and TRBJ2-1, the full variable domain reads DGGITQSPKYLFRKEGQNVTLSCEQNLNHDAMYWYRQDPGQGLRLIYYSQIVNDFQKGDIAEGYSVSREKKESFPLTVTSAQKNPTAFYLCATLNRDSFNEQFFGPGTRLTVL.

On this clonotype: A much larger clone lies a single base off, so this may be a read error. V and J are TRBV20-1 and TRBJ2-5; 7 positions match TRBD2. The CDR3 has 14 amino acids. Germline V lookup: CDR1 DFQATT, CDR2 SNEGSKA (reference sequence). Here the CDR3 reads CSARQLAIQGTQYF. CDR3 in DNA: TGCAGTGCTAGACAACTAGCGATCCAAGGGACCCAGTACTTC.

This clonotype was observed many times. The V gene is TRBV6-1, the J gene TRBJ2-3, with no clear D. The CDR3 extends over 13 amino acids. Germline V gene data show CDR1 as MNHNS and CDR2 as SASEGT. V was trimmed by 6 bases and J by 6 bases, leaving 13 bases between them. The chain's CDR3 is CASRDSFRDTQYF. The CDR3 nucleotides read TGTGCCAGCAGAGACTCCTTTCGGGATACGCAGTATTTT.